The 3 T cell receptor beta chains presented below share a single source sample, sequenced in a study of T cells after yellow fever vaccination. Each CDR3 protein is one row after TCRdb ran MiXCR on the 5' RACE reads. The top ten clones hold around a quarter of a sample with tens of thousands of distinct CDR3 sequences, approximately 6% of them seen once. The sample was PBMCs, either bulk or a sorted T-cell subset (CD4+, CD8+, memory, or dextramer-sorted; not recorded which), taken on the day of the yellow fever booster vaccination. Every receptor here comes from a man aged 25-45 years who received the YFV17D yellow fever vaccine.

This clonotype is labeled medium-sized. The chain links TRBV11-2 to TRBJ2-7; 7 positions agree with TRBD2. Germline assignment: CDR1 SGHAT and CDR2 FQNNGV. CDR3 length: 16 amino acids. Trimming cost V 5 bases and J 7 bases; bases outside gene matches: 17. This CDR3 is CASSDPTSRIMMEQYF. The CDR3, as DNA: TGTGCCAGCAGCGACCCGACTAGCAGGATCATGATGGAGCAGTACTTC.

This clonotype occurred many times. V is TRBV29-1 and J is TRBJ2-5; 7 bases align to TRBD1. Trimming took 4 bases from V and 4 from J; bases not matched to a gene: 6. The CDR3 loop spans 13 amino acids. Germline V gives CDR1 SQVTM, CDR2 ANQGSEA. The CDR3 spells CSVGGGAPETQYF. DNA of the CDR3: TGCAGCGTTGGAGGGGGCGCGCCAGAGACCCAGTACTTC.

This clonotype showed up many times. The V and J genes are TRBV12-3 or TRBV12-4 and TRBJ1-2; D remains unclear. The ends were cut back, 1 base at V and 5 bases at J, with 8 bases in the middle. The length of the CDR3 is 13 residues. CDR3 protein: CASSLGVEYGYTF. Here the CDR3 DNA reads TGTGCCAGCAGTTTAGGCGTTGAGTATGGCTACACCTTC.